The 7 T cell receptor beta chains below all came from one sample that was sequenced in a study of blood T cell repertoires in COVID-19. Using immunoSEQ multiplex PCR, the repertoire was profiled, and TCRdb retains in-frame clones only, with some absent. The sample lists 150,000 to 200,000 clones; around four fifths were seen once. The specimen sequenced was peripheral blood. The receptors stem from a woman aged 70-85 years with COVID-19, enrolled during active disease.

In its sample, this clone was seen a few times. V usage is TRBV24-1 and J usage is TRBJ1-1; maybe TRBD1 (5 bases). Germline CDR1 reads KGHDR; CDR2 reads SFDVKD. V was clipped by 12 bases and J by 5 bases, with 18 bases between them. The CDR3 runs to 13 residues. Here the CDR3 DNA reads TGTGCCGCTTCAAAGCAGGGCGGAACTGAAGCTTTCTTT. Its translation is CAASKQGGTEAFF.

This clone showed up just a few times. The chain links TRBV5-6 to TRBJ1-2; TRBD1 aligns across 10 bases. J lost 2 bases, V lost 0 bases, and 1 base had no gene match. The CDR3 totals 15 residues. Germline loops: CDR1 SGHDT, CDR2 YYEEEE. In DNA, the CDR3 is TGTGCCAGCAGCTTGGGACAGGGGGCGAACTATGGCTACACCTTC. Translation: CASSLGQGANYGYTF.

The gene calls are TRBV6-5 and TRBJ1-5, with D possibly being TRBD1 (6 bases). This CDR3 spans 15 amino acids. Germline loops: CDR1 MNHEY, CDR2 SVGAGI. V dropped 8 bases and J dropped 2 bases, with 16 bases sitting between them. The DNA for the CDR3 is TGTGCCAGCCGCCGGGGGGGCCTTGGCAATCAGCCCCAGCATTTT. This gives the protein CASRRGGLGNQPQHF.

The chain couples TRBV18 to TRBJ2-4, with a possible D match to TRBD1 (7 bases). The germline V gene encodes CDR1 KGHSH and CDR2 LQKENI. Trimming stripped 3 bases from V and 7 bases from J, with 13 bases between. This CDR3 is built from 14 residues. Written as DNA, the CDR3 is TGTGCCAGCTCACCGGTGGAGGGGGCGAACATTCAGTACTTC. Translation: CASSPVEGANIQYF.

V and J are TRBV14 and TRBJ2-2, with 13 bases aligning to TRBD2. The CDR3 loop spans 19 amino acids. J was trimmed by 1 base and V by 4 bases; bases with no gene match: 9. Looked up from germline, CDR1 is SGHDN and CDR2 is FVKESK. In DNA, the CDR3 is TGTGCCAGCAGCCTCCGCCCGGGACTAGCGGGATTGAACACCGGGGAGCTGTTTTTT. This gives the protein CASSLRPGLAGLNTGELFF.

The chain has TRBV3-1 (or the pseudogene TRBV3-2) and TRBJ2-7, with 9 bases fitting TRBD1. The CDR3 has 15 residues. The germline CDR1 and CDR2 sequences are LGHDT and YNNKEL (reference sequence). Trimming removed 2 bases from V and 1 base from J; junction bases left unmatched: 3. The CDR3 loop reads CASSQWDRASYEQYF. The DNA for the CDR3 is TGTGCCAGCAGCCAATGGGACAGGGCTTCCTACGAGCAGTACTTC.

For this clone: Sequence at one end of the junction differs from germline and may be a read error. CDR3 region: CASRLLGTEVF. The CDR3 DNA reads TGTGCCAGCAGATTACTTGGGACAGAAGTCTTC. The rearrangement links TRBV7-9 to TRBJ1-2; 7 nucleotides match TRBD1. CDR3 size: 11 residues. Germline loops: CDR1 SEHNR, CDR2 FQNEAQ (reference sequence).